This is a list of T cell receptor beta chains from one sample in a study of tumor-infiltrating lymphocytes in primary liver carcinoma. Via MiXCR, TCRdb re-called the multiplex PCR reads, giving one row per CDR3 protein. The sample shows more than 85,000 distinct CDR3 sequences, roughly four fifths of them seen only once. The specimen sequenced was liver tumor tissue from sampling region 3. These receptors came from a man aged 40-50 years with primary liver carcinoma and hepatitis B virus infection. CDR3s include the opening cysteine and the closing phenylalanine or tryptophan. A D gene is named only where the DNA matches it firmly. Some rows have no size entry. The others give once, few or many, or a class for an expanded clone.

clone size: .; D gene: TRBD1; V gene: TRBV6-6; J gene: TRBJ2-7; CDR3 DNA: TGTGACAGCAGTCCGCGACAGGGATCGTTCTACGAGCAGTACTTC; CDR3 protein: CDSSPRQGSFYEQYF
clone size: .; D gene: TRBD2; V gene: TRBV11-2; J gene: TRBJ2-3; CDR3 DNA: TGCGCCAGCAGCTTACAAGCGGGGGTCAGCGCAGATACGCAGTATTTT; CDR3 protein: CASSLQAGVSADTQYF
clone size: .; D gene: .; V gene: TRBV7-9; J gene: TRBJ1-1; CDR3 DNA: TGTGCCAGCAACTGGGGTGGTTCTGACACTGAAGCTTTCTTT; CDR3 protein: CASNWGGSDTEAFF
clone size: .; D gene: .; V gene: TRBV28; J gene: TRBJ1-5; CDR3 DNA: TGTGCCAGCAGTTTACTTAAACAGGGTCGCAATCAGCCCCAGGGTTTT; CDR3 protein: CASSLLKQGRNQPQGF
clone size: .; D gene: .; V gene: TRBV15; J gene: TRBJ2-5; CDR3 DNA: TGTGCCACCAACAGAGGGAGTCGGGACATCGCCCAAGAGACCCAGTACTTC; CDR3 protein: CATNRGSRDIAQETQYF
clone size: .; D gene: .; V gene: TRBV10-2; J gene: TRBJ2-3; CDR3 DNA: TGCGCCAGCAGTCACATAGATATGCAGTATTTT; CDR3 protein: CASSHIDMQYF
clone size: .; D gene: .; V gene: TRBV29-1; J gene: TRBJ2-7; CDR3 DNA: TGCAGCGTTGAATTAGCCCCCTACGGGCAGTACTTC; CDR3 protein: CSVELAPYGQYF
clone size: .; D gene: .; V gene: TRBV12-3/TRBV12-4; J gene: TRBJ2-5; CDR3 DNA: TGTGTCAGCAGTTTATCCGGGATGGAGACTCAGTACTTC; CDR3 protein: CVSSLSGMETQYF
clone size: .; D gene: TRBD1; V gene: TRBV28; J gene: TRBJ1-6; CDR3 DNA: TGTGCCAGCGCCGGGGACAGGCATAATTCACACCTCCACTTT; CDR3 protein: CASAGDRHNSHLHF
clone size: many; D gene: .; V gene: TRBV6-5; J gene: TRBJ2-2; CDR3 DNA: TGTGCCAGCAGTTACTCAGGGATTTACACCGGGGAGCTGTTTTTT; CDR3 protein: CASSYSGIYTGELFF
clone size: .; D gene: .; V gene: TRBV5-4; J gene: TRBJ2-3; CDR3 DNA: TGTGTCAGCAGCTTGGCATCAGGATGGGAGCAGTATTTT; CDR3 protein: CVSSLASGWEQYF
clone size: once; D gene: .; V gene: TRBV29-1; J gene: TRBJ2-1; CDR3 DNA: TGCATCGTATCGACAGGCTCCAATGTGCAGTTCTTC; CDR3 protein: CIVSTGSNVQFF
clone size: .; D gene: TRBD2; V gene: TRBV12-3/TRBV12-4; J gene: TRBJ2-3; CDR3 DNA: TGTGTCAGCGAGAAGGGGCGGGAGTTACCTAATAGGCAGTGTTTT; CDR3 protein: CVSEKGRELPNRQCF
clone size: .; D gene: TRBD1; V gene: TRBV5-5; J gene: TRBJ2-7; CDR3 DNA: TGTGCCAGCAGCTTGTCTGGACAGGGAAACTACGAGCAGTACTTC; CDR3 protein: CASSLSGQGNYEQYF
clone size: .; D gene: .; V gene: TRBV6-1; J gene: TRBJ2-4; CDR3 DNA: TGTGCCAGCACTGAAGTAACACTGGGAGCCAAAAACATTAAGTACTTC; CDR3 protein: CASTEVTLGAKNIKYF
clone size: .; D gene: .; V gene: TRBV11-2; J gene: TRBJ2-7; CDR3 DNA: TGTGCCAGCAGTATGACAGGAGGCGAGCAGTACTTC; CDR3 protein: CASSMTGGEQYF
clone size: once; D gene: TRBD2; V gene: TRBV10-3; J gene: TRBJ2-3; CDR3 DNA: TGTGCCATCGGGGAGGGGTACAGGGATACGCAGTATTTT; CDR3 protein: CAIGEGYRDTQYF
clone size: .; D gene: .; V gene: TRBV6-1; J gene: TRBJ2-6; CDR3 DNA: TGTACCAGCAGTGCCCGGGACACAATCTCTGGGGCCAACGTCTTGACTTTC; CDR3 protein: CTSSARDTISGANVLTF
clone size: .; D gene: TRBD1; V gene: TRBV28; J gene: TRBJ2-7; CDR3 DNA: TGTGCTAGCAGTCCGGACAGGGTGAATGAGGAGTACTTC; CDR3 protein: CASSPDRVNEEYF
clone size: .; D gene: .; V gene: TRBV11-2; J gene: TRBJ1-4; CDR3 DNA: TGTGTCAGCAGCCTAGATTTTGGGGGGCTCAGGCTCTTTTTT; CDR3 protein: CVSSLDFGGLRLFF
clone size: .; D gene: .; V gene: TRBV11-2; J gene: TRBJ2-7; CDR3 DNA: TGTGTCAGTAGCTCATCCCACGAGCAGTACTTC; CDR3 protein: CVSSSSHEQYF
clone size: once; D gene: .; V gene: TRBV12-3/TRBV12-4; J gene: TRBJ2-5; CDR3 DNA: TGTGCTGGCAGTTTAATAGTGGGAGAGACCCAGTACTTC; CDR3 protein: CAGSLIVGETQYF
clone size: .; D gene: .; V gene: TRBV6-2/TRBV6-3; J gene: TRBJ2-5; CDR3 DNA: TGTGCCAGCAGTTACTCGAACATGGTGCTACATGAGACCCAGTACTTC; CDR3 protein: CASSYSNMVLHETQYF
clone size: medium-sized; D gene: .; V gene: TRBV29-1; J gene: TRBJ1-1; CDR3 DNA: TGCAGCGGTGGACATAACACTGAAGCTTTCTTT; CDR3 protein: CSGGHNTEAFF
clone size: .; D gene: TRBD2; V gene: TRBV29-1; J gene: TRBJ2-3; CDR3 DNA: TGCAGCGTTCTTGGACTAGCGGGGATAAGCACAGCTACGCAGTGTTTT; CDR3 protein: CSVLGLAGISTATQCF